Detailed here is one TCR beta chain. Germline V CDR1 and CDR2: MNHEY, SMNVEV (reference sequence). CDR3 length equals 14 residues. V was cut by 6 bases and J by 0 bases, with 9 bases left in between. This sample was taken from a study of shared clonotypes between healthy human individuals. The protocol was immunoSEQ multiplex PCR, while the TCRdb copy is restricted to in-frame clones and leaves out a portion. The sample holds some 2 million clones, less than 95% seen once. The naive CD8 subset, CD45RO-negative cells positively selected for CCR7, excluded terminally differentiated effector memory CD45RA+ cells.

The clonotype comes from a man aged 18 to 29 in good health. J is TRBJ2-1 and V is TRBV27, with unresolved D. The sequencing input was naive CD8+ T cells sorted from blood. CDR3 coding DNA: TGTGCCAGCAGACCCGGTAGCTCCTACAATGAGCAGTTCTTC. Its protein product is CASRPGSSYNEQFF.